The sequence of this TCR beta chain was determined in a study of human T cells and chemical hapten exposure. Study in general: Enrolled patients were predominantly female and had alopecia areata, totalis or universalis.

In its sample, this clonotype was seen many times. This CDR3 has 12 amino acids. Germline-derived CDR1 and CDR2 are LGHDT and YNNKEL (reference sequence). V was shortened by 0 bases and J by 10 bases, with 8 bases between the two germline ends. The time point was: patch test 3, about 24 weeks after DPC sensitization. Described treatment: therapeutic diphenylcyclopropenone sensitization with weekly scalp DPC. TCRdb reprocessed the RACE reads with MiXCR, giving one entry per CDR3 protein. The sample comprises over 70,000 distinct CDR3 sequences, approximately 11% of which are singletons, and roughly 1% rests with the top ten.

The material sequenced was whole blood, taken in connection with sensitization to the hapten diphenylcyclopropenone (DPC). The sequence derives from a woman in her twenties or thirties with alopecia areata. Some clones in this sample may be carry-over from other donors' samples. The J gene is TRBJ2-3, the V gene TRBV3-1; no clear D. In DNA, the CDR3 is TGTGCCAGCAGCCAAGACTCTCAAGCGCAGTATTTT. Residues: CASSQDSQAQYF.